Below are 14 T cell receptor beta chains sequenced from a single sample in a study of cytomegalovirus exposure and HLA in healthy donors. It was with 60 Vbeta and 13 Jbeta primers that the PCR ran. Only in-frame clones appear in the TCRdb table, and some are missing; sequencing was by immunoSEQ multiplex PCR. The table includes over 55,000 clones, around 70% detected once. Sequencing was carried out using PBMCs. The receptors were gathered from a woman aged 50 to 60 in good health and CMV-seropositive.

This chain connects TRBV7-2 to TRBJ2-3; the D is unclear. The V and J ends lost 2 bases and 2 bases respectively, with 5 bases between them. The CDR3 is 13 amino acids. Looked up from germline, CDR1 is SGHTA and CDR2 is FQGNSA. CDR3 nucleotides: TGTGCCAGCAGCTTATTATTCACAGATACGCAGTATTTT. Its protein is CASSLLFTDTQYF.

V and J are TRBV6-1 and TRBJ2-7; perhaps TRBD1 as D (7 bases). Between the trimmed V and J ends, which lost 5 bases and 0 bases, there was a span of 11 bases. The CDR3 has 14 amino acids. The germline gives CDR1 MNHNS, CDR2 SASEGT. CDR3 bases: TGTGCCAGCAGTCAGGGGGGATACTCCTACGAGCAGTACTTC. Translated: CASSQGGYSYEQYF.

This clone was found a few times. J is TRBJ2-5 and V is TRBV5-1; 13 bases align to TRBD2. The length of the CDR3 is 16 residues. Germline CDR1 is SGHRS and CDR2 is YFSETQ. V lost 4 bases to trimming and J lost 0 bases; unmatched junction nucleotides: 3. The CDR3 loop reads CASSRGTSGNQETQYF. The DNA of the CDR3 is TGCGCCAGCAGCCGGGGGACTAGCGGGAACCAAGAGACCCAGTACTTC.

V gene TRBV27 combines with J gene TRBJ1-6; 7 positions match TRBD1. The V segment lost 5 bases and the J segment 9 bases; nucleotides outside the gene matches: 16. CDR1 and CDR2 from the germline V gene are MNHEY and SMNVEV (reference sequence). This CDR3 comprises 17 residues. The CDR3 region has the DNA TGTGCCAGCAGTCCCAGGGGGACAAACCCCTGGGGTTCACCCCTCCACTTT. Residues: CASSPRGTNPWGSPLHF.

The V and J genes are TRBV9 and TRBJ2-1, with 7 bases aligning to TRBD2. Trimming cost V 0 bases and J 6 bases; bases outside gene matches: 6. CDR1 is SGDLS, CDR2 YYNGEE, per germline. CDR3 size: 15 residues. CDR3 in DNA: TGTGCCAGCAGCGTAGCGGGAGGTTGGGTCAATGAGCAGTTCTTC. Its protein is CASSVAGGWVNEQFF.

This chain uses TRBV6-1 with TRBJ1-1; D is unresolved. The CDR3 consists of 13 residues. From germline, CDR1 is MNHNS and CDR2 SASEGT. The V end lost 4 bases, the J end lost 1 base, and 7 bases lay between the germline ends. The CDR3 spells CASSVRQNTEAFF. The CDR3, as DNA: TGTGCCAGCAGTGTGCGACAGAACACTGAAGCTTTCTTT.

The gene calls are TRBV10-3 and TRBJ1-1; D is undetermined. Germline CDR1 reads ENHRY; CDR2 reads SYGVKD. The V gene lost 8 bases and the J gene lost 1 base, with 17 bases spanning the gap. The CDR3 runs 15 residues. CDR3 amino acids: CAIASGRGKNTEAFF. The CDR3 DNA follows: TGTGCCATCGCCTCCGGCCGCGGGAAGAACACTGAAGCTTTCTTT.

The chain carries TRBV7-9 and TRBJ2-1; 7 bases are shared with TRBD2. Germline trimming cut 5 bases from V and 0 bases from J; bases unmatched to any gene: 13. This CDR3 is 18 amino acids long. Germline V lookup: CDR1 SEHNR, CDR2 FQNEAQ (reference sequence). In nucleotides, the CDR3 is TGTGCCAGCAGCCGTTTGGGAGACTCTAGCGGCTCCTACAATGAGCAGTTCTTC. Translating it yields CASSRLGDSSGSYNEQFF. The full variable domain, completed using reference TRBV7-9 and TRBJ2-1, is DTGVSQNPRHKITKRGQNVTFRCDPISEHNRLYWYRQTLGQGPEFLTYFQNEAQLEKSRLLSDRFSAERPKGSFSTLEIQRTEQGDSAMYLCASSRLGDSSGSYNEQFFGPGTRLTVL.

The J gene is TRBJ2-2, the V gene TRBV7-6; D may be TRBD1 (6 bases). The ends were cut back, 5 bases at V and 5 bases at J, with 18 bases in the middle. Germline V lookup: CDR1 SGHVS, CDR2 FNYEAQ. CDR3 length equals 16 residues. The CDR3, as DNA: TGTGCCAGCAGCCCAAGTAGTACCAGGGGAACCGGGGAGCTGTTTTTT. Its protein product is CASSPSSTRGTGELFF.

The chain has TRBV28 and TRBJ1-1; the match to TRBD1 covers 7 bases. This CDR3 has 12 residues. The germline CDR1 and CDR2 sequences are MDHEN and SYDVKM. V gave up 6 bases and J gave up 3 bases; unmatched junction bases: 1. CDR3: CASRGTDTEAFF. For the CDR3, the DNA is TGTGCCAGCAGGGGGACAGACACTGAAGCTTTCTTT.

This clone was counted a single time. The same CDR3 is also encoded by other DNA sequences in this sample. The rearrangement uses TRBV7-8 and TRBJ2-2; 7 positions match TRBD2. V lost 4 bases, J lost 5 bases, and 10 bases stayed unmatched. Germline CDR1 SGHVS, CDR2 FQNEAQ. The CDR3 has 16 amino acids. The CDR3 bases are TGTGCCAGCAGCTACGTGGCGGGGGTAGGGACCGGGGAGCTGTTTTTT. Protein sequence: CASSYVAGVGTGELFF.

This chain joins TRBV7-3 and TRBJ2-1; 7 bases are a match to TRBD2. V dropped 5 bases and J dropped 2; count of bases not matched to a gene: 6. The germline CDR1 and CDR2 sequences are SGHTA and FQGTGA. This CDR3 spans 15 amino acids. The CDR3 sequence is CASSRRGDPYNEQFF. The DNA for the CDR3 is TGTGCCAGCAGCCGCCGGGGGGACCCCTACAATGAGCAGTTCTTC.

This clone was picked up one time. This rearrangement joins TRBV15 to TRBJ2-1; D not resolved. Germline loops: CDR1 LNHNV, CDR2 YYDKDF (reference sequence). This CDR3 has 14 amino acids. Trimming stripped 0 bases from V and 8 bases from J, with 11 bases between. The CDR3 is CATSRDNGDYEQFF. The DNA of the CDR3 is TGTGCCACCAGCAGAGATAACGGAGACTATGAGCAGTTCTTC.

The V call is TRBV19, the J call TRBJ1-1; D remains ambiguous. Trimming removed 6 bases at V and 6 bases at J, with 8 bases between. CDR3 length equals 11 residues. CDR1 LNHDA and CDR2 SQIVND come from the germline V gene (reference sequence). CDR3 nucleotide sequence: TGTGCCAGTAGCTTGGGCGCTGAAGCTTTCTTT. Protein sequence: CASSLGAEAFF.